The 14 T cell receptor beta chains below were found in one sample sequenced in a study of T-cell memory formation after mild COVID-19 (dated by TCRdb to the early 2020s). The library relied on 5' RACE. The listed sequencing device is Illumina NovaSeq 6000. TCRdb reran the public reads through fastp at Q25 and MiXCR, keeping productive beta chains. Entries are consolidated by CDR3 protein sequence, retaining the most common genes and DNA. For this sample the table gives about 340,000 distinct CDR3 sequences, of which approximately 21% were detected only once. The ten largest clonotypes hold 9.5% to 15% of the sample. Sequencing was performed on PBMCs or a T cell subset sorted from them (not recorded which). The origin of the receptors is an adult woman who had mild COVID-19 (a few samples of this study predate the infection). The sample titles of this study are shuffled in the database, so cell type and time point are left out; the donor was told from shared clones.

The rearrangement uses TRBV4-2 and TRBJ2-3; D is unresolved. V lost 0 bases to trimming and J lost 6 bases, with 4 bases between them. The CDR3 has 12 amino acids. The germline CDR1 and CDR2 sequences are LGHNA and YNFKEQ. Written as DNA, the CDR3 is TGTGCCAGCAGCCAAGATCGCGATACGCAGTATTTT. It translates to CASSQDRDTQYF.

This clonotype was detected only a few times. The chain has TRBV5-4 and TRBJ2-2; D gene ambiguous. This CDR3 region has 12 residues. V gave up 2 bases and J gave up 7 bases, with 6 bases separating them. CDR1 SGHNT and CDR2 YYREEE come from the germline V gene (reference sequence). This CDR3 reads CASSLISGELFF. The CDR3 coding sequence is TGTGCCAGCAGCTTAATTAGCGGGGAGCTGTTTTTT.

This rearrangement joins TRBV6-5 to TRBJ1-1; D ambiguous. Trimming cost V 6 bases and J 6 bases, with 11 bases left between them. Germline V gives CDR1 MNHEY, CDR2 SVGAGI. The CDR3 is made up of 12 amino acids. The CDR3 here is CASSPRTPEAFF. The CDR3 nucleotides are TGTGCCAGCAGCCCCCGCACCCCTGAAGCTTTCTTT.

CDR3 in DNA: TGTGCCAGCAACCACTGGGACAGCCACCAAGAGACCCAGTACTTC. Translation gives CASNHWDSHQETQYF. This chain connects TRBV7-9 to TRBJ2-5; TRBD1 aligns across 7 bases. The ends lost 7 bases at V and 0 bases at J; junction bases unmatched: 8. Germline V gene data show CDR1 as SEHNR and CDR2 as FQNEAQ (reference sequence). The CDR3 contains 15 residues.

The genes are TRBV7-9 and TRBJ2-7; 8 positions agree with TRBD2. J was trimmed by 3 bases and V by 4 bases; bases with no gene match: 8. Germline V gene lookup returns CDR1 SEHNR and CDR2 FQNEAQ (reference sequence). The CDR3 covers 15 residues. CDR3 protein: CASSSTRAGVYEQYF. CDR3 DNA sequence: TGTGCCAGCAGCTCGACTAGAGCGGGAGTCTACGAGCAGTACTTC.

In nucleotides, the CDR3 is TGTGCCATCAGTCGCACAGGAAACACTGAAGCTTTCTTT. It yields the protein CAISRTGNTEAFF. The chain recombines TRBV10-3 with TRBJ1-1, with D possibly being TRBD1 (5 bases). This CDR3 spans 13 amino acids. The germline V and J ends were trimmed by 5 bases and 2 bases, with 9 bases remaining between them. Germline V gives CDR1 ENHRY, CDR2 SYGVKD.

The chain employs TRBV7-9 and TRBJ2-7, with TRBD2 matching 9 bases. This CDR3 spans 15 amino acids. The V segment lost 4 bases and the J segment 4 bases; nucleotides outside the gene matches: 8. The germline V gene encodes CDR1 SEHNR and CDR2 FQNEAQ (reference sequence). CDR3 DNA sequence: TGTGCCAGCAGCTCCAGACTAGCGGAGTATTACGAGCAGTACTTC. This translates into CASSSRLAEYYEQYF.

This clonotype was recorded a few times. The J gene is TRBJ1-2, the V gene TRBV11-1; D remains ambiguous. Trimming stripped 3 bases from V and 6 bases from J, with 14 bases between. The CDR3 extends over 14 amino acids. Germline assignment: CDR1 SGHAT and CDR2 FQDESV (reference sequence). CDR3 in DNA: TGTGCCAGCAGCTTGTGGGCCCCGGGGAATGGCTACACCTTC. It yields the protein CASSLWAPGNGYTF.

Only a few counts were recorded for this clonotype. This chain connects TRBV7-2 to TRBJ2-1; unclear D gene. Germline-derived CDR1 and CDR2 are SGHTA and FQGNSA. V was pared by 4 bases and J by 0 bases, with 10 bases between. The CDR3 is made up of 15 amino acids. CDR3 coding DNA: TGTGCCAGCAGCTCTAGTCGTACCTCCTACAATGAGCAGTTCTTC. Its translation: CASSSSRTSYNEQFF.

This clonotype has more than one count but fewer than ten. The rearrangement uses TRBV5-1 and TRBJ2-7, with TRBD2 matching over 10 bases. Germline loops: CDR1 SGHRS, CDR2 YFSETQ. The CDR3 is 16 residues long. V trimming: 4 bases; J trimming: 3 bases; junction bases outside the gene matches: 10. The CDR3 DNA reads as TGCGCCAGCAGCGCCATGACTAGCGGGCTTGACTACGAGCAGTACTTC. Amino acid sequence: CASSAMTSGLDYEQYF.

The rearrangement joins TRBV24-1 to TRBJ2-1; 8 bases fit TRBD1. The CDR3 length is 14 residues. J was trimmed by 9 bases and V by 5 bases; bases with no gene match: 8. Germline V gives CDR1 KGHDR, CDR2 SFDVKD. The CDR3 sequence is CATSGTGGKGEQFF. The CDR3 nucleotides are TGTGCCACCAGTGGCACAGGGGGTAAGGGTGAGCAGTTCTTC.

This clonotype was recorded at least ten times. V is TRBV12-3 or TRBV12-4 and J is TRBJ2-5; tentatively, D is TRBD1 (7 bases). Trimming took off 6 bases at V and 4 bases at J, with 18 bases between the two ends. The CDR3 has 15 amino acids. Written as DNA, the CDR3 is TGTGCCAGCAGGCGCCAGGGGGGACAGTCAGAGACCCAGTACTTC. It translates to CASRRQGGQSETQYF.

The chain recombines TRBV12-3 or TRBV12-4 with TRBJ1-3, with D possibly matching TRBD1 (5 bases). V was pared by 2 bases and J by 4 bases, with 9 bases between. This CDR3 has 14 amino acids. CDR3 DNA: TGTGCCAGCAGTTTACAGGGAGGAGGAAACACCATATATTTT. This codes for CASSLQGGGNTIYF.

The V call is TRBV2, the J call TRBJ1-6; 10 nucleotides line up with TRBD1. With 2 bases clipped from V and 10 bases from J, the junction kept 5 bases outside the gene matches. The CDR3 runs to 15 residues. Germline V CDR1 and CDR2: SNHLY, FYNNEI. As DNA, the CDR3 is TGTGCCAGCAGTGAATGGGGACAGGGGCGGTCACCCCTCCACTTT. Encoded protein: CASSEWGQGRSPLHF.